The present T cell receptor beta chain was sequenced within a study of radiotherapy plus CTLA-4 blockade in lung cancer. Overall study: Disease control was achieved by about 29% of patients, and objective responses by about 19%. Findings of the study overall: Blood TCR clones of tumor origin expanded after radiotherapy plus ipilimumab. According to reports, early shifts in blood T cell clones, alongside interferon-beta, forecast response most accurately.

Sequencing was performed with immunoSEQ multiplex PCR; in TCRdb, only in-frame clones are kept and a portion is missing. The top ten clones hold about 48% of a sample with around 15,000 clones, roughly two thirds of them seen once. Ipilimumab-mediated CTLA-4 blockade plus focal radiation was given to patients having chemo-refractory metastatic non-small-cell lung cancer. The table lists this clone with a few counts. The antigen is not known. Sequenced here: peripheral blood, sampled from a patient treated with radiotherapy plus ipilimumab. This clonotype was sampled from a human donor with non-small cell lung cancer whose response to radiotherapy plus ipilimumab could not be evaluated.

The CDR3 region is CASSQGNTEAFF. The CDR3, as DNA: TGCGCCAGCAGTCAGGGTAACACTGAAGCTTTCTTT. This rearrangement joins TRBV10-2 to TRBJ1-1; D is perhaps TRBD1 (5 bases). Germline-derived CDR1 and CDR2 are WSHSY and SAAADI. This CDR3 has 12 amino acids. The V end was cut by 5 bases, the J end by 2 bases, with 6 bases between.